Below, 22 T cell receptor beta chains from the same sample are listed, as sequenced in a study of blood T cell repertoires in COVID-19 (dated by TCRdb to 2020 to 2022). Library prep was done by the immunoSEQ multiplex PCR assay. As stored in TCRdb, this immuneACCESS dataset retains in-frame rearrangements with V and J assigned. A fraction of the clones does not appear; measured against another copy, unresolved V genes explain less than half of the discrepancy, and the remainder lacks a known reason. Here the sample has about 120,000 clones; approximately 84% occur a single time. The top ten constitute 1.5% to 2% of the sample. Sequencing was performed on peripheral blood. The source is a man in his 70s with acute or convalescent COVID-19.

There are a few counts of this clone. The V gene is TRBV7-8, the J gene TRBJ1-5; no firm D call. V was shortened by 1 base and J by 4 bases, with 14 bases between the two germline ends. This CDR3 is 16 amino acids long. From germline, CDR1 is SGHVS and CDR2 FQNEAQ. CDR3 sequence reads: CASSLGRVYRNQPQHF. In DNA form, the CDR3 reads TGTGCCAGCAGCTTAGGACGGGTCTATCGAAATCAGCCCCAGCATTTT.

The gene calls are TRBV2 and TRBJ2-7; tentatively, D is TRBD1 (6 bases). Trimming left V 5 bases short and J 12 bases short, with 14 bases between. CDR3 length: 11 residues. The V gene's germline CDR1 is SNHLY and CDR2 FYNNEI. CDR3 in amino acids: CASSLQGRGYF. DNA for the CDR3: TGTGCCAGCAGTTTACAGGGACGAGGGTACTTC.

This clone was observed once. The chain combines TRBV5-8 with TRBJ1-2; 7 nucleotides line up with TRBD1. The CDR3 contains 15 residues. With 5 bases clipped from V and 6 bases from J, the junction kept 13 bases outside the gene matches. Germline V gene lookup returns CDR1 SGHTS and CDR2 YDEGEE. The CDR3 DNA reads as TGTGCCAGCAGTCTCTACAGGGGTCCAGTACATGGCTACACCTTC. Translating gives CASSLYRGPVHGYTF.

The table lists this clone with a few counts. The gene calls are TRBV12-3 or TRBV12-4 and TRBJ2-2, with TRBD2 as a possible D gene (5 bases). The CDR3 has 12 residues. The V and J ends lost 8 bases and 6 bases respectively, with 10 bases between them. The CDR3 DNA reads as TGTGCCAGCGCAAAGAGGGCCGGGGAGCTGTTTTTT. Its protein is CASAKRAGELFF.

The DNA of the CDR3 is TGCGCCAGCAGCCCACGGCGGGGCGGGTACACTGAAGCTTTCTTT. Protein product: CASSPRRGGYTEAFF. The chain has TRBV5-1 and TRBJ1-1; possible D gene TRBD1, 5 bases. Germline loops: CDR1 SGHRS, CDR2 YFSETQ. The CDR3 has 15 residues. Between the trimmed V and J ends, which lost 4 bases and 3 bases, there was a span of 16 bases.

The J gene is TRBJ1-6, the V gene TRBV30, with D perhaps TRBD1 (6 bases). V was clipped by 4 bases and J by 8 bases, with 18 bases between them. From germline, CDR1 is GTSNPN and CDR2 SVGIG (reference sequence). The CDR3 has 15 amino acids. The CDR3 nucleotides read TGTGCCTGGACGCTAACGCCAGCAGGGGATTCACCCCTCCACTTT. Translating gives CAWTLTPAGDSPLHF.

The chain is built from TRBV6-5 and TRBJ1-5; a possible D gene is TRBD1 (6 bases). Germline V gene lookup returns CDR1 MNHEY and CDR2 SVGAGI. Between the trimmed V and J ends, which lost 6 bases and 7 bases, there was a span of 13 bases. There are 13 residues in the CDR3. The chain's CDR3 is CASRKRGGQPQHF. The CDR3 nucleotides read TGTGCCAGCAGGAAAAGGGGGGGGCAGCCCCAGCATTTT.

V gene TRBV2 combines with J gene TRBJ1-5, with 9 bases fitting TRBD1. Germline V gives CDR1 SNHLY, CDR2 FYNNEI. CDR3 size: 16 residues. V was clipped by 4 bases and J by 0 bases; unmatched bases: 4. The CDR3 nucleotides read TGTGCCAGCAGTGTAGGACAGGGGTTTAGCAATCAGCCCCAGCATTTT. This sequence encodes CASSVGQGFSNQPQHF. Using reference TRBV2 and TRBJ1-5 for the parts outside the CDR3, the full variable domain is EPEVTQTPSHQVTQMGQEVILRCVPISNHLYFYWYRQILGQKVEFLVSFYNNEISEKSEIFDDQFSVERPDGSNFTLKIRSTKLEDSAMYFCASSVGQGFSNQPQHFGDGTRLSIL.

The V and J genes are TRBV18 and TRBJ1-1; 10 bases line up with TRBD1. CDR1 and CDR2 from the germline V gene are KGHSH and LQKENI. Trimming removed 6 bases from V and 1 base from J; junction bases left unmatched: 5. This CDR3 is built from 15 residues. CDR3 nucleotide sequence: TGTGCCAGCTCGTTGGGACAGGGGACGAACACTGAAGCTTTCTTT. Protein product: CASSLGQGTNTEAFF.

The chain couples TRBV27 to TRBJ2-2; the D gene is possibly TRBD1 (6 bases). Trimming took 6 bases from V and 2 from J, leaving 10 bases between them. The V gene's germline CDR1 is MNHEY and CDR2 SMNVEV (reference sequence). The CDR3 sequence is 14 residues long. In DNA form, the CDR3 reads TGTGCCAGCAGAGTGGACAGAAACACCGGGGAGCTGTTTTTT. Translated, it gives CASRVDRNTGELFF.

This rearrangement joins TRBV5-1 to TRBJ1-2; D is unclear. Trimming took 1 base from V and 5 from J, leaving 15 bases between them. CDR1 and CDR2 from the germline V gene are SGHRS and YFSETQ. This CDR3 has 15 residues. The CDR3 DNA is TGCGCCAGCAGCTTGACTGGTCAGGTCCAGTATGGCTACACCTTC. Translating it yields CASSLTGQVQYGYTF. The full variable domain, in which reference TRBV5-1 and TRBJ1-2 provide the parts outside the CDR3, is KAGVTQTPRYLIKTRGQQVTLSCSPISGHRSVSWYQQTPGQGLQFLFEYFSETQRNKGNFPGRFSGRQFSNSRSEMNVSTLELGDSALYLCASSLTGQVQYGYTFGSGTRLTVV.

V usage is TRBV5-1 and J usage is TRBJ1-6; TRBD1 agrees at 12 bases. This CDR3 region has 15 residues. Germline CDR1 SGHRS, CDR2 YFSETQ. Trimming removed 3 bases from V and 10 bases from J; junction bases left unmatched: 5. CDR3 DNA sequence: TGCGCCAGCAGCTCAGGGACAGGGGGCAACTCACCCCTCCACTTT. Translated, it gives CASSSGTGGNSPLHF.

V is TRBV7-2 and J is TRBJ2-5; D possibly corresponds to TRBD2 (6 bases). V was shortened by 5 bases and J by 5 bases, with 15 bases between the two germline ends. The CDR3 length is 14 residues. Germline V gene lookup returns CDR1 SGHTA and CDR2 FQGNSA. The CDR3 is CASSPRGARETQYF. In DNA form, the CDR3 reads TGTGCCAGCAGCCCTCGCGGGGCGAGGGAGACCCAGTACTTC.

V gene TRBV18 combines with J gene TRBJ2-3; no reliable D call. Trimming removed 4 bases at V and 4 bases at J, with 6 bases between. CDR1 and CDR2 (germline): KGHSH, LQKENI. The CDR3 has 12 amino acids. The DNA of the CDR3 is TGTGCCAGCTCACTTTATGCAGATACGCAGTATTTT. It codes for CASSLYADTQYF. Full variable domain (outside the CDR3, taken from reference TRBV18 and TRBJ2-3): NAGVMQNPRHLVRRRGQEARLRCSPMKGHSHVYWYRQLPEEGLKFMVYLQKENIIDESGMPKERFSAEFPKEGPSILRIQQVVRGDSAAYFCASSLYADTQYFGPGTRLTVL.

The gene calls are TRBV20-1 and TRBJ1-2, with no clear D. V lost 6 bases and J lost 0, with 5 bases in between. This CDR3 spans 11 amino acids. Germline V gene lookup returns CDR1 DFQATT and CDR2 SNEGSKA (reference sequence). For the CDR3, the DNA is TGCAGTGCAGACTCTAACTATGGCTACACCTTC. Its translation: CSADSNYGYTF.

V is TRBV9 and J is TRBJ2-7, with 7 bases that match TRBD2. V was clipped by 3 bases and J by 0 bases; unmatched bases: 3. Germline CDR1 reads SGDLS; CDR2 reads YYNGEE. The CDR3 covers 14 residues. CDR3 nucleotides: TGTGCCAGCAGCGCTAGCGGTGGCTCCTACGAGCAGTACTTC. Residues: CASSASGGSYEQYF.

CDR3 loop: CASSIDHGSSVTQYF. The CDR3 DNA sequence: TGTGCCAGTAGTATAGATCACGGTAGCTCGGTGACCCAGTACTTC. The rearrangement uses TRBV19 and TRBJ2-5; D unresolved. Germline values: CDR1 LNHDA, CDR2 SQIVND (reference sequence). V gave up 0 bases and J gave up 7 bases, with 15 bases separating them. The CDR3 length is 15 residues. The full variable domain, in which reference TRBV19 and TRBJ2-5 provide the parts outside the CDR3, is DGGITQSPKYLFRKEGQNVTLSCEQNLNHDAMYWYRQDPGQGLRLIYYSQIVNDFQKGDIAEGYSVSREKKESFPLTVTSAQKNPTAFYLCASSIDHGSSVTQYFGPGTRLLVL.

The chain is built from TRBV6-2 or TRBV6-3 and TRBJ2-2, with D possibly being TRBD2 (7 bases). The V end was cut by 4 bases, the J end by 2 bases, with 11 bases between. The CDR3 covers 15 residues. The germline V gene encodes CDR1 MNHEY and CDR2 SVGEGT. CDR3 sequence (DNA): TGTGCCAGCAGTTTCGGGGGGCCAAACACCGGGGAGCTGTTTTTT. As protein: CASSFGGPNTGELFF.

The chain carries TRBV7-3 and TRBJ2-1; 8 nucleotides line up with TRBD1. In germline, CDR1 is SGHTA, CDR2 FQGTGA. The CDR3 contains 16 residues. V shed 5 bases, J shed 6 bases, and the junction held 12 bases outside the gene matches. The CDR3 sequence: CASSPSPDRVGNEQFF. CDR3 coding DNA: TGTGCCAGCAGCCCGAGCCCGGACAGGGTTGGCAATGAGCAGTTCTTC.

This clone has a handful of counts. V and J are TRBV3-1 (or the pseudogene TRBV3-2) and TRBJ1-2; D possibly corresponds to TRBD1 (5 bases). Trimming removed 0 bases at V and 4 bases at J, with 18 bases between. CDR3 length: 17 amino acids. From germline, CDR1 is LGHDT and CDR2 YNNKEL (reference sequence). The CDR3 spells CASSQDSVAGGGYGYTF. CDR3 sequence (DNA): TGTGCCAGCAGCCAAGATTCGGTCGCCGGGGGAGGCTATGGCTACACCTTC.

This rearrangement joins TRBV2 to TRBJ2-3; TRBD1 aligns across 7 bases. The germline V gene has CDR1 SNHLY and CDR2 FYNNEI. CDR3 length: 14 amino acids. Losses at the gene ends were 5 bases for V and 2 bases for J; bases not matched to a gene: 4. For the CDR3, the DNA is TGTGCCAGCAGTCAACAGGGGCCCACAGATACGCAGTATTTT. It encodes CASSQQGPTDTQYF.

V and J are TRBV2 and TRBJ2-5; 9 nucleotides align to TRBD1. The V gene end was trimmed by 7 bases and the J gene end by 7 bases; junction bases not matched to a gene: 7. This CDR3 has 13 amino acids. Germline CDR1 reads SNHLY; CDR2 reads FYNNEI. CDR3 DNA: TGTGCCAGCAACGGACAGGGGTCAGGGACCCAGTACTTC. Amino acids: CASNGQGSGTQYF.